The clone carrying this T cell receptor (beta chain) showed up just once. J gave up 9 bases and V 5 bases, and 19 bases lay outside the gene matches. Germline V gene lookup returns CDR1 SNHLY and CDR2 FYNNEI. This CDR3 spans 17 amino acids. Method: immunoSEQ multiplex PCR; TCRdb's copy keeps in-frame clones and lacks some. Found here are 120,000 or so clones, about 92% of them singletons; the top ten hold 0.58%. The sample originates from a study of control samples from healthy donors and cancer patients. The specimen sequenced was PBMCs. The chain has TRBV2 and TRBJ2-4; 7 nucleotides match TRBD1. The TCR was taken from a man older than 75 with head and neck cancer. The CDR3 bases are TGTGCCAGCAGTCTTACCGGACAGGACCATATTGTCGGCATTCAGTACTTC. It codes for CASSLTGQDHIVGIQYF.